This is a list of T cell receptor beta chains from one sample in a study of T cell responses to AZD1222 COVID-19 vaccine. Sequencing used immunoSEQ multiplex PCR; TCRdb keeps in-frame clones, though not all of them. The repertoire includes some 150,000 clones, 85% to 95% of them detected once, and approximately 2% sits in the top ten. The source material was peripheral blood, sampled on day 0 of AZD1222 vaccination. These receptors originate from an adult in good health. Both conserved end residues are part of each CDR3. A D gene is named only where the DNA matches it firmly. Rows may omit the clone size; those that give it use once, few, many or a size class.

TRBV6-5	TRBJ2-5	.	.	TGTGCCAGCAGTTACTCCGGCAGGGGTGGTCAAGAGACCCAGTACTTC	CASSYSGRGGQETQYF
TRBV6-5	TRBJ2-7	.	TRBD2	TGTGCCAGCAGTCTCTTAGCGGGGAGCATCTACGAGCAGTACTTC	CASSLLAGSIYEQYF
TRBV7-9	TRBJ2-1	.	.	TGTGCCAGCAGCTTTCGGGGGAGTTCCTACAATGAGCAGTTCTTC	CASSFRGSSYNEQFF
TRBV11-2	TRBJ2-7	.	.	TGTGCCAGCAGCTTAGTCTACGGATCCTACGAGCAGTACTTC	CASSLVYGSYEQYF
TRBV9	TRBJ1-5	.	.	TGTGCCAGCAGCGTAGGGACTAGGGGTCAGCCCCAGCATTTT	CASSVGTRGQPQHF
TRBV27	TRBJ1-4	once	.	TGTGCCAGCAGTTTTCGGACGCCGGCGGGGCATAATGAAAAACTGTTTTTT	CASSFRTPAGHNEKLFF
TRBV3-1/TRBV3-2	TRBJ1-2	.	.	TGTGCCAGCAGCCAAGCGGAAGAGGTCGGCTACACCTTC	CASSQAEEVGYTF
TRBV5-1	TRBJ1-2	.	.	TGCGCCAGCAGCTTGGGGGTCGGGTATGGCTACACCTTC	CASSLGVGYGYTF
TRBV6-1	TRBJ1-3	.	.	TGTGCCAGCAGTGATCGGGGCGGAAACACCATATATTTT	CASSDRGGNTIYF
TRBV4-2	TRBJ1-5	.	.	TGTGCCAGCAGCCAAGAGAGCACCTTCAATCAGCCCCAGCATTTT	CASSQESTFNQPQHF
TRBV7-9	TRBJ2-1	.	.	TGTGCCAGCATATACGGACAGGGAGGGAGGAATGAGCAGTTCTTC	CASIYGQGGRNEQFF
TRBV6-5	TRBJ2-7	.	TRBD1	TGTGCCAGCAGGAAGTATGGGGACAGTTACTACGAGCAGTACTTC	CASRKYGDSYYEQYF
TRBV5-1	TRBJ2-5	.	TRBD2	TGCGCCAGCAGCTTGGATAGCGGGGAAGAGACCCAGTACTTC	CASSLDSGEETQYF
TRBV11-2	TRBJ1-1	.	.	TGTGCCAGCAGCTTAGCCCTCAGGGGTACAGAAGCTTTCTTT	CASSLALRGTEAFF
TRBV12-3/TRBV12-4	TRBJ1-4	.	.	TGTGCCAGCAGTGGGGCATGGGATGAAAAACTGTTTTTT	CASSGAWDEKLFF